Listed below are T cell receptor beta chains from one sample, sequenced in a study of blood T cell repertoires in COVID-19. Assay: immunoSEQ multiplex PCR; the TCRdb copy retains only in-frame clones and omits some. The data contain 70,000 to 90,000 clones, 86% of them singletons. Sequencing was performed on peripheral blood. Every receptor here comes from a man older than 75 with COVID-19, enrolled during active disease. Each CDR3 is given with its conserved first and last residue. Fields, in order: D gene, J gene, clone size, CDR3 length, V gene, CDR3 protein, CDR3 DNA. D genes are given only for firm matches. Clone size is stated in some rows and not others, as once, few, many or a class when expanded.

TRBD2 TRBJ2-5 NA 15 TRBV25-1 CASGTSGGAVETQYF TGTGCCAGTGGGACTAGCGGGGGGGCTGTAGAGACCCAGTACTTC
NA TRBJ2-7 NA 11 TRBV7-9 CASSFSLEQYF TGTGCCAGCAGTTTTTCTCTGGAGCAGTACTTC
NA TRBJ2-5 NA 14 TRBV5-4 CASSSSATQETQYF TGTGCCAGCAGCTCAAGTGCCACACAAGAGACCCAGTACTTC
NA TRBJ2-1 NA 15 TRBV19 CASSIRLTLYNEQFF TGTGCCAGTAGTATACGGTTGACTTTATACAATGAGCAGTTCTTC
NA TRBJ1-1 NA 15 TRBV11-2 CASSKATVVGVEAFF TGTGCCAGCAGCAAAGCAACGGTCGTCGGGGTCGAAGCTTTCTTT
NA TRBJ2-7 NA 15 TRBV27 CASSPHGQGSYEQYF TGTGCCAGCAGTCCCCATGGCCAGGGGTCCTACGAGCAGTACTTC
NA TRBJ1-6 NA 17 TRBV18 CASSRVPKGVPNSPLHF TGTGCCAGCTCGCGAGTTCCAAAAGGGGTTCCGAATTCACCCCTCCACTTT
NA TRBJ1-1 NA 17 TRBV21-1 CASSPQGDRLPNTEAFF TGTGCCAGCAGCCCCCAAGGGGACAGATTACCGAACACTGAAGCTTTCTTT
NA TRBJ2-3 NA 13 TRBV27 CASRRGGTDTQYF TGTGCCAGCAGGAGAGGGGGAACAGATACGCAGTATTTT
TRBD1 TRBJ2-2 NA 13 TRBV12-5 CATRDRDTGELFF TGTGCTACCCGGGACAGGGACACCGGGGAGCTGTTTTTT
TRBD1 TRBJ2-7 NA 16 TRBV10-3 CAISESGGDRVHEQYF TGTGCCATCAGTGAGTCCGGCGGGGACAGGGTCCACGAGCAGTACTTC
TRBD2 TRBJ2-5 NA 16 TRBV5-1 CASSRGAGTRGETQYF TGCGCCAGCAGCCGCGGAGCGGGGACCCGGGGAGAGACCCAGTACTTC
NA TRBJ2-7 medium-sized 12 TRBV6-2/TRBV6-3 CASSYSSGEQYF TGTGCCAGCAGTTACTCTTCCGGGGAGCAGTACTTC
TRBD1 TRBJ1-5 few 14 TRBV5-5 CASSWTGSNQPQHF TGTGCCAGCAGCTGGACAGGTAGCAATCAGCCCCAGCATTTT
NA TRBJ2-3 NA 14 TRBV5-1 CASSLRPSQDTQYF TGCGCCAGCAGCTTGAGGCCTAGCCAGGATACGCAGTATTTT
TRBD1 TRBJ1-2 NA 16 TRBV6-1 CASSEARQGLGYGYTF TGTGCCAGCAGTGAAGCAAGACAGGGGTTGGGCTATGGCTACACCTTC
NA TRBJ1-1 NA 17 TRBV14 CASNLAARWKREGEAFF TGTGCCAGCAACCTGGCTGCGAGATGGAAGAGAGAGGGTGAAGCTTTCTTT
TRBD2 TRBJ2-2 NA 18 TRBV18 CASSPLRGGGTNTGELFF TGTGCCAGCTCACCACTACGTGGCGGGGGGACGAACACCGGGGAGCTGTTTTTT
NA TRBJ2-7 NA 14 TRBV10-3 CAISKDLRSYEQYF TGTGCCATCAGTAAGGACTTGCGGTCCTACGAGCAGTACTTC
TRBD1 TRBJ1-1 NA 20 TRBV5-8 CASSPWGSVTGGADNTEAFF TGTGCCAGCAGTCCCTGGGGATCTGTGACAGGGGGCGCGGACAACACTGAAGCTTTCTTT
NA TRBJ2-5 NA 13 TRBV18 CASSPHSQETQYF TGTGCCAGCTCACCACACTCCCAAGAGACCCAGTACTTC
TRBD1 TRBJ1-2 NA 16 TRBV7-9 CASGDRGFSYYYGYTF TGTGCCAGCGGAGACAGGGGATTCTCCTATTACTATGGCTACACCTTC
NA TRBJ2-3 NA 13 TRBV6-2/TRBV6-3 CASSPWAGDTQYF TGTGCCAGCAGCCCATGGGCCGGAGATACGCAGTATTTT
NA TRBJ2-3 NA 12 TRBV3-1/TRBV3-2 CASSQESHTQYF TGTGCCAGCAGCCAAGAGTCTCATACGCAGTATTTT
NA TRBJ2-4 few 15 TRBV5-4 CASSLPGAQGNIQYF TGTGCCAGCAGCTTGCCAGGGGCCCAGGGAAACATTCAGTACTTC
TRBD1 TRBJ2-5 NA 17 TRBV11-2 CASSLVVGTGGTETQYF TGTGCCAGCAGCTTAGTAGTGGGGACAGGGGGCACGGAGACCCAGTACTTC
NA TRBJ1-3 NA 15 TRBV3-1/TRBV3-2 CASSPQTSGGNTIYF TGTGCCAGCAGCCCACAAACCAGCGGGGGAAACACCATATATTTT
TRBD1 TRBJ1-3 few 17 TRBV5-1 CASSLTTGQGSGNTIYF TGCGCCAGCAGCTTGACCACAGGACAGGGGTCTGGAAACACCATATATTTT
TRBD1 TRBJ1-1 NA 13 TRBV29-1 CSVPGTVNTEAFF TGCAGCGTCCCAGGGACAGTTAACACTGAAGCTTTCTTT
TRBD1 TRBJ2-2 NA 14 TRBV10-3 CATYQGAGTGELFF TGTGCCACCTACCAGGGGGCGGGCACCGGGGAGCTGTTTTTT
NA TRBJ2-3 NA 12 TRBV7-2 CASSFNTDTQYF TGTGCCAGCAGCTTCAACACAGATACGCAGTATTTT
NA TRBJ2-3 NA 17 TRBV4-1 CASSQDLGAGRTDTQYF TGCGCCAGCAGCCAAGATCTCGGGGCGGGGAGGACAGATACGCAGTATTTT
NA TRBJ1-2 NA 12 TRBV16 CASSAQDYGYTF TGTGCCAGCAGCGCACAGGACTATGGCTACACCTTC
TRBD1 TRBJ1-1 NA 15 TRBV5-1 CASRSDRGRGTEAFF TGCGCCAGCAGGTCGGACAGGGGTCGGGGCACTGAAGCTTTCTTT
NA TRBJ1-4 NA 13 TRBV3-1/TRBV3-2 CASSPLTEGKLFF TGTGCCAGCAGCCCACTTACTGAGGGCAAACTGTTTTTT
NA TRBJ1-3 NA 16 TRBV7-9 CASSLARVRPGNTIYF TGTGCCAGCAGCTTAGCGCGGGTTCGCCCTGGAAACACCATATATTTT